This TCR beta chain was recovered during a study of cytomegalovirus exposure and HLA in healthy donors. Study-level results: According to an earlier analysis, most TCR beta V segments yielded productive rearrangements about 90% or about 30% of the time.

Comments on this clone: The antigen remains undetermined.

A multiplex PCR was run with 60 Vbeta primers and 13 Jbeta primers. TCRdb's copy holds only in-frame clones and misses some; the assay was immunoSEQ multiplex PCR. This table holds 85,000 to 90,000 clones, around 89% found once. Germline lookup yields CDR1 MDHEN and CDR2 SYDVKM. The CDR3 spans 14 residues. Trimming stripped 3 bases from V and 7 bases from J, with 15 bases between. This sequence joins TRBV28 and TRBJ1-2; D might be TRBD1 (6 bases). The source material was PBMCs. The receptor was isolated from a man between 18 and 35 years old in good health and CMV-seronegative. The CDR3 spells CASSLRTAWRGYTF. CDR3 sequence (DNA): TGTGCCAGCAGTTTGAGGACAGCTTGGCGTGGCTACACCTTC.